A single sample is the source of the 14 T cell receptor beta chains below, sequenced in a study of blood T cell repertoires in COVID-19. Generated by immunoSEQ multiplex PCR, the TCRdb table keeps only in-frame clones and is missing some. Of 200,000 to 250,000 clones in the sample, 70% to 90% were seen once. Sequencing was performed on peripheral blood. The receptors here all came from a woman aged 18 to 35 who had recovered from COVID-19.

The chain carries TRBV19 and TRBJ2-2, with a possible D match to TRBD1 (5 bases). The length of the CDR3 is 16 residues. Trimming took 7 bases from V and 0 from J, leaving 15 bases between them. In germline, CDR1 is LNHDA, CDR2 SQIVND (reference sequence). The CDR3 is CASTLDRFANTGELFF. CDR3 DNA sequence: TGTGCCAGTACTCTAGACAGATTCGCGAACACCGGGGAGCTGTTTTTT.

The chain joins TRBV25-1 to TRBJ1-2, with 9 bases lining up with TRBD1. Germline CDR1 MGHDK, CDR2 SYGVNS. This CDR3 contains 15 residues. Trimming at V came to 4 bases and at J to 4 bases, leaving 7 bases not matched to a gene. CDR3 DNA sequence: TGTGCCAGCAGTGCGCCGGGACAGGGAAGCTATGGCTACACCTTC. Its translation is CASSAPGQGSYGYTF.

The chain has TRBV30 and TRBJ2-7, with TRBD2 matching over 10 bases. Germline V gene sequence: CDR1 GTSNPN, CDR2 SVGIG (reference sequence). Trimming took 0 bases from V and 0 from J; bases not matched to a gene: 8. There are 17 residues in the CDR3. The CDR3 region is CAWSVDSGRPSSYEQYF. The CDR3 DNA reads TGTGCCTGGAGTGTGGATAGCGGGAGGCCGAGCTCCTACGAGCAGTACTTC.

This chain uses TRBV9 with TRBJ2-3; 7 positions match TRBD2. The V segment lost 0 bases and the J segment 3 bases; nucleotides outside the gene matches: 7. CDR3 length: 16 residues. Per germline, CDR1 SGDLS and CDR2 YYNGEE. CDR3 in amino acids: CASSVAPGGGTDTQYF. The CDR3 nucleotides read TGTGCCAGCAGCGTAGCACCGGGAGGAGGAACAGATACGCAGTATTTT.

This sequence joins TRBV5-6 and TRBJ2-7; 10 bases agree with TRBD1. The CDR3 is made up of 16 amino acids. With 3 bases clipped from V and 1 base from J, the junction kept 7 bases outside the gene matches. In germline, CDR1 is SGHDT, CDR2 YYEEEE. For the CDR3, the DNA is TGTGCCAGCAGCTCTTCATGGACAGGGGGGTCCTACGAGCAGTACTTC. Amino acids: CASSSSWTGGSYEQYF.

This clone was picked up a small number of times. This CDR3 is CASSVDPGAEAFF. In nucleotides, the CDR3 is TGTGCCAGCAGCGTAGATCCAGGGGCTGAAGCTTTCTTT. The rearrangement uses TRBV9 and TRBJ1-1, with D maybe TRBD1 (6 bases). The CDR3 is made up of 13 amino acids. The germline V and J ends were trimmed by 0 bases and 6 bases, with 9 bases remaining between them. CDR1 SGDLS and CDR2 YYNGEE come from the germline V gene.

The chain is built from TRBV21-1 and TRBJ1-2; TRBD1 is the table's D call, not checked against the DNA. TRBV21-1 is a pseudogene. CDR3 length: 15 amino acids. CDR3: CASRHGQGQDYGYTF. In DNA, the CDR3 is TGTGCCAGCAGACACGGACAGGGCCAGGACTATGGCTACACCTTC.

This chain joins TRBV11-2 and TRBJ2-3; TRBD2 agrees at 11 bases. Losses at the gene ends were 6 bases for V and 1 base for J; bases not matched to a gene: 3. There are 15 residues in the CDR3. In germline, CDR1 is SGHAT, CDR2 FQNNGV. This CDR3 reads CASRRLAGRTDTQYF. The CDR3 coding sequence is TGTGCCAGCAGAAGACTAGCGGGACGCACAGATACGCAGTATTTT.

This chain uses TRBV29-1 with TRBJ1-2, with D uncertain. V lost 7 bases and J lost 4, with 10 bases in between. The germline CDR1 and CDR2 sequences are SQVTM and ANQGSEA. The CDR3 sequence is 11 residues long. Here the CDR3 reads CSGMAGYGYTF. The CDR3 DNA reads TGCAGCGGGATGGCGGGCTATGGCTACACCTTC.

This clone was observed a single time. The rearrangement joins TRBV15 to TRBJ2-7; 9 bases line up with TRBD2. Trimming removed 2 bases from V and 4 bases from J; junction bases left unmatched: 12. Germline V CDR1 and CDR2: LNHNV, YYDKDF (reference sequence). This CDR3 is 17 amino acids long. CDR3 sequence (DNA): TGTGCCACCAGCAGACCCAGAACACTAGCGGGCGGTTACGAGCAGTACTTC. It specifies CATSRPRTLAGGYEQYF.

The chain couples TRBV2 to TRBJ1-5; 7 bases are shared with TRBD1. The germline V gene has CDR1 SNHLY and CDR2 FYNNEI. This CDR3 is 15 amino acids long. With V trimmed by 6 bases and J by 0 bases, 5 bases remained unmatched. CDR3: CASRWTGNSNQPQHF. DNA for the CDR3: TGTGCCAGCAGATGGACAGGAAATAGCAATCAGCCCCAGCATTTT.

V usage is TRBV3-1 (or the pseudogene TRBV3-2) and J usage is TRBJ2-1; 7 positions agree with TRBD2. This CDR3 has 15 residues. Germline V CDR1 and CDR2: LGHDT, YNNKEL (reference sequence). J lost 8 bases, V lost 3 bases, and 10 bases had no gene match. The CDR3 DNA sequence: TGTGCCAGCAGCCAGGCGGGACTAATCGTAGATGAGCAGTTCTTC. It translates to CASSQAGLIVDEQFF.

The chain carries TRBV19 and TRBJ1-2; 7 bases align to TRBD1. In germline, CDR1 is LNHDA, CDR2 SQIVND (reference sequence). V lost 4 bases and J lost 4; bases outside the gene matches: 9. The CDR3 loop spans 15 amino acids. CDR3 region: CASSRRDSVPYGYTF. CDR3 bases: TGTGCCAGTAGTAGGAGGGACAGCGTCCCCTATGGCTACACCTTC.

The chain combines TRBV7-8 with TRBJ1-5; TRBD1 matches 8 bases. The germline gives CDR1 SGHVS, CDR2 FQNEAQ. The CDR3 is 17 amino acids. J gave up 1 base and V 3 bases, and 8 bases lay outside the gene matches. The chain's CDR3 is CASSFGQGALSNQPQHF. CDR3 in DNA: TGTGCCAGCAGCTTCGGGCAGGGGGCATTGAGCAATCAGCCCCAGCATTTT.